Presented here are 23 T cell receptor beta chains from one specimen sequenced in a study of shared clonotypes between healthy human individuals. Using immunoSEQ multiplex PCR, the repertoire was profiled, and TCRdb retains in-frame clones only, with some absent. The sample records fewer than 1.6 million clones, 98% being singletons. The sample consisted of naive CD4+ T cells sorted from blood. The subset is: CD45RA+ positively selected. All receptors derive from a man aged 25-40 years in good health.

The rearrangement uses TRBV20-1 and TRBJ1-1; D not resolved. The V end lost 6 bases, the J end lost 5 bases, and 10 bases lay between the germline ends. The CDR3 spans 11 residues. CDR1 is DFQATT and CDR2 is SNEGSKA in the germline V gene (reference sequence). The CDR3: CSAAIGTEAFF. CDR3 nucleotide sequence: TGCAGTGCAGCAATTGGGACTGAAGCTTTCTTT.

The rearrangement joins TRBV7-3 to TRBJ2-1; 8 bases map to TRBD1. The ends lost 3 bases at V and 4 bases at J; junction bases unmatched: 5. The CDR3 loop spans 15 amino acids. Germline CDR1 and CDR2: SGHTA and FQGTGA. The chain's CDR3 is CASSFDRGSYNEQFF. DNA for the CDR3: TGTGCCAGCAGCTTCGACAGGGGCTCTTACAATGAGCAGTTCTTC.

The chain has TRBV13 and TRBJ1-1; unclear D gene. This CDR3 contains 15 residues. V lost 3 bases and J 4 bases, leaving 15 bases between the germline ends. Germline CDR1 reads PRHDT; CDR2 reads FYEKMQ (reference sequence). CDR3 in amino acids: CASSFPGDQFTEAFF. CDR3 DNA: TGTGCCAGCAGCTTCCCTGGAGACCAATTCACTGAAGCTTTCTTT.

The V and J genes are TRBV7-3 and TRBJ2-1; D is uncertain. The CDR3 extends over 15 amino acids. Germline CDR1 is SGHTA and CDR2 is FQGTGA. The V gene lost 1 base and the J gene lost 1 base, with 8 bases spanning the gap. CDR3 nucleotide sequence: TGTGCCAGCAGCTTAATTGCGGAATCCTACAATGAGCAGTTCTTC. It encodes CASSLIAESYNEQFF.

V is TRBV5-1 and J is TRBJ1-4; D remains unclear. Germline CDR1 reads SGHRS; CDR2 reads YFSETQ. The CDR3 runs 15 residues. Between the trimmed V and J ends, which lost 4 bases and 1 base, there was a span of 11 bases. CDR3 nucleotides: TGCGCCAGCAGCAAGGGAGGTTTAACTAATGAAAAACTGTTTTTT. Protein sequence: CASSKGGLTNEKLFF.

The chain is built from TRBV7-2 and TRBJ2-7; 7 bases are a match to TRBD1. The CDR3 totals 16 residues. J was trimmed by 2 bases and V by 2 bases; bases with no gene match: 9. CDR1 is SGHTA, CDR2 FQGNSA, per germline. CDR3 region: CASSLPRQGKTYEQYF. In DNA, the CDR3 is TGTGCCAGCAGCTTACCGCGACAGGGAAAGACCTACGAGCAGTACTTC.

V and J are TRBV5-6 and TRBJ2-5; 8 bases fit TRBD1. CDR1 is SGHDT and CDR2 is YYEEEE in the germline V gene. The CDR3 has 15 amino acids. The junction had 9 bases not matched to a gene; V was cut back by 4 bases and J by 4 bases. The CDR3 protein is CASSRTGRLSETQYF. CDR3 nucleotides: TGTGCCAGCAGCCGGACAGGGCGGCTTTCAGAGACCCAGTACTTC.

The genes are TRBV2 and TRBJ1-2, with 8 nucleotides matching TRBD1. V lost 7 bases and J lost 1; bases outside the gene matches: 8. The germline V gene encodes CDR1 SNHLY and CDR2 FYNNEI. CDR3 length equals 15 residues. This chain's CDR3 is CASIVDRENNYGYTF. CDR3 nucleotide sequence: TGTGCCAGCATCGTGGACAGGGAGAATAACTATGGCTACACCTTC.

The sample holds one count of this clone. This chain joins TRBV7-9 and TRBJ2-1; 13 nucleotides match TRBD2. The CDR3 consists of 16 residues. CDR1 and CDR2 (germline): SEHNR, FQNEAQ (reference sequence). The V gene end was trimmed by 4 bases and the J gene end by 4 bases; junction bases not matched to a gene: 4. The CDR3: CASSSLAGGPYNEQFF. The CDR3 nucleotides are TGTGCCAGCAGCTCACTAGCGGGAGGGCCGTACAATGAGCAGTTCTTC.

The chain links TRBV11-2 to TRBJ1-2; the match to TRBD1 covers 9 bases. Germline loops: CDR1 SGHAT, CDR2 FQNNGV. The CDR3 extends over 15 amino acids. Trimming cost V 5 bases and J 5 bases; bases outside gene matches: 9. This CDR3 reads CASSLQGAQGYGYTF. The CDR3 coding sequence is TGTGCCAGCAGCCTACAGGGGGCCCAGGGGTATGGCTACACCTTC.

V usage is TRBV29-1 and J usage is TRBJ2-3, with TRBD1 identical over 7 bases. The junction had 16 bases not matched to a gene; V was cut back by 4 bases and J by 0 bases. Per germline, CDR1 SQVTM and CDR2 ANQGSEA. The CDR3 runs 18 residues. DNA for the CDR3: TGCAGCGTTGTGATAATGGGACAGTGGGGCTCTAGCACAGATACGCAGTATTTT. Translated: CSVVIMGQWGSSTDTQYF.

CDR3: CASSSLREFRGEIGYTF. In nucleotides, the CDR3 is TGCGCCAGCAGCTCCCTAAGAGAGTTTAGGGGAGAGATTGGCTACACCTTC. The gene calls are TRBV4-1 and TRBJ1-2; weak D call: TRBD1 (5 bases). The germline V gene encodes CDR1 MGHRA and CDR2 YSYEKL. The CDR3 is 17 residues long. The V end lost 5 bases, the J end lost 7 bases, and 26 bases lay between the germline ends.

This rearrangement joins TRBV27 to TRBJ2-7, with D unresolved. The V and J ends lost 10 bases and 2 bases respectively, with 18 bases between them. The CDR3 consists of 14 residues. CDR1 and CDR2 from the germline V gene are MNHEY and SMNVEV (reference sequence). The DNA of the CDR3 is TGTGCCACCACCTACACACAACCCCCCTACGAGCAGTACTTC. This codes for CATTYTQPPYEQYF.

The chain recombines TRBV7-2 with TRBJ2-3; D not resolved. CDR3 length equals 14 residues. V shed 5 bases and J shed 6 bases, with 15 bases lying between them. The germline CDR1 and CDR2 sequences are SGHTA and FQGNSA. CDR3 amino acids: CASSPQRTWDTQYF. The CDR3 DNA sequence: TGTGCCAGCAGCCCCCAAAGGACCTGGGATACGCAGTATTTT.

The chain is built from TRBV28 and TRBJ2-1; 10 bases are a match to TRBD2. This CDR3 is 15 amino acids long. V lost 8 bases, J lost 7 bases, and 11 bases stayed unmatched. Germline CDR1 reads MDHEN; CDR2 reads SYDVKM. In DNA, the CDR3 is TGTGCCAGCCCCGGTCCCGTAGCGGGAGGAAATGAGCAGTTCTTC. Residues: CASPGPVAGGNEQFF.

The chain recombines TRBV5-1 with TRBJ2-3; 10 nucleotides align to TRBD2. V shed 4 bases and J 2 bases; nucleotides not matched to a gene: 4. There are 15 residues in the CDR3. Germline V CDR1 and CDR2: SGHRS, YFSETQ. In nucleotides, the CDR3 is TGCGCCAGCAGCACTAGCGGGGCTTACACAGATACGCAGTATTTT. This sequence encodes CASSTSGAYTDTQYF.

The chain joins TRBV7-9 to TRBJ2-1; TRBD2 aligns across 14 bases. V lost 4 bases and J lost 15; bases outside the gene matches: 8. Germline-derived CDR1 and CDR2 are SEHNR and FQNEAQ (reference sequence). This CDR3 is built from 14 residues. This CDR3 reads CASSSSGTSGRWFF. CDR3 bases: TGTGCCAGCAGCTCATCCGGGACTAGCGGGAGATGGTTCTTC.

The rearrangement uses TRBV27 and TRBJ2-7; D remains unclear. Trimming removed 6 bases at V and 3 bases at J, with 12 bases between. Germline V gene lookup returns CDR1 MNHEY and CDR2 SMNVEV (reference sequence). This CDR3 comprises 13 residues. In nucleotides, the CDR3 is TGTGCCAGCAGCCGGACCAGGTTCTACGAGCAGTACTTC. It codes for CASSRTRFYEQYF.

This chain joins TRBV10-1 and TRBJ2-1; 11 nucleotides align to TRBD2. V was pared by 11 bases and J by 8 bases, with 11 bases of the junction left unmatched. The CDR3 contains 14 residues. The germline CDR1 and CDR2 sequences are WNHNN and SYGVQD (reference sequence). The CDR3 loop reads CAGPIAGGVHEQFF. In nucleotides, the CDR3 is TGCGCCGGACCCATAGCGGGAGGGGTCCATGAGCAGTTCTTC.

The CDR3 spells CASSMNILSNQPQHF. The DNA for the CDR3 is TGTGCCAGTAGTATGAACATCCTTAGCAATCAGCCCCAGCATTTT. The rearrangement joins TRBV19 to TRBJ1-5; D gene unclear. The CDR3 totals 15 residues. Germline loops: CDR1 LNHDA, CDR2 SQIVND (reference sequence). Trimming removed 3 bases at V and 0 bases at J, with 9 bases between. Looking up the rest from reference TRBV19 and TRBJ1-5 gives the full variable domain: DGGITQSPKYLFRKEGQNVTLSCEQNLNHDAMYWYRQDPGQGLRLIYYSQIVNDFQKGDIAEGYSVSREKKESFPLTVTSAQKNPTAFYLCASSMNILSNQPQHFGDGTRLSIL.

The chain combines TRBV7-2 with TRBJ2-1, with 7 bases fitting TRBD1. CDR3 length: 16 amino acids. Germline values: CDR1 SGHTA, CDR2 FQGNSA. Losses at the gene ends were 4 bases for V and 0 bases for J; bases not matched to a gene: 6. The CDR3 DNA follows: TGTGCCAGCAGCTCACCGGGACAGAGCTCCTACAATGAGCAGTTCTTC. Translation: CASSSPGQSSYNEQFF.

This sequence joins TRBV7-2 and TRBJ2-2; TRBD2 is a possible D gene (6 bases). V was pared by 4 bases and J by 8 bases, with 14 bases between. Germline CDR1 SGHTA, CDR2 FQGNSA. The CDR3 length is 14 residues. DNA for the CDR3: TGTGCCAGCAGCTCCCGGAGGGCGGGAGGGGAGCTGTTTTTT. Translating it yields CASSSRRAGGELFF.

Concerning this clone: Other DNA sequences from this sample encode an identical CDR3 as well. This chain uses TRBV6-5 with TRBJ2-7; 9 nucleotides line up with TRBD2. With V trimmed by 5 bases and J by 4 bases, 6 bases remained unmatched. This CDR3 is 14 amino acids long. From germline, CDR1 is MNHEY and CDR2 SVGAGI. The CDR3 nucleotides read TGTGCCAGCAGTCTCGCGGGAGGGCCATACGAGCAGTACTTC. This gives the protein CASSLAGGPYEQYF.